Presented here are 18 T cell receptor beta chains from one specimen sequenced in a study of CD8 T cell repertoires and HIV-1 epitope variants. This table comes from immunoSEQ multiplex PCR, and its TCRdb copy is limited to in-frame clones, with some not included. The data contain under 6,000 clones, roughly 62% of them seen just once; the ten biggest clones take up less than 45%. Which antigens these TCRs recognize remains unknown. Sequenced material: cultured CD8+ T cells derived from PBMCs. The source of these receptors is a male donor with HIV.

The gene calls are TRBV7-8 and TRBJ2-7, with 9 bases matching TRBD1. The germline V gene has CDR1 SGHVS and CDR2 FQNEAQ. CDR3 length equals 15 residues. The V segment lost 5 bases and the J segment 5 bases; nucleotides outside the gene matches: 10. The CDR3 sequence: CASSRLTGGFDEQYF. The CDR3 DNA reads TGTGCCAGCAGCCGGCTGACAGGGGGTTTCGACGAGCAGTACTTC.

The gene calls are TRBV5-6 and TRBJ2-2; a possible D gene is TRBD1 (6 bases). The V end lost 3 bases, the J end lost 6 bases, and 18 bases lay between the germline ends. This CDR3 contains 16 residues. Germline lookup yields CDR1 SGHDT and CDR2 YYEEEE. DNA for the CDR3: TGTGCCAGCAGCTCTGGGCAGGGGATCTTTCCCGGGGAGCTGTTTTTT. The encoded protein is CASSSGQGIFPGELFF.

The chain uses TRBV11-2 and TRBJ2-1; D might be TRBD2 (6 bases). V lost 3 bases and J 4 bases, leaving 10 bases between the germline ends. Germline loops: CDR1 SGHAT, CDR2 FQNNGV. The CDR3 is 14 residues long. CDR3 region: CASSFRDSYNEQFF. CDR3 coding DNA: TGTGCCAGCAGCTTTAGGGACTCGTACAATGAGCAGTTCTTC. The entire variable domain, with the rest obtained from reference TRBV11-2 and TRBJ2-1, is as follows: EAGVAQSPRYKIIEKRQSVAFWCNPISGHATLYWYQQILGQGPKLLIQFQNNGVVDDSQLPKDRFSAERLKGVDSTLKIQPAKLEDSAVYLCASSFRDSYNEQFFGPGTRLTVL.

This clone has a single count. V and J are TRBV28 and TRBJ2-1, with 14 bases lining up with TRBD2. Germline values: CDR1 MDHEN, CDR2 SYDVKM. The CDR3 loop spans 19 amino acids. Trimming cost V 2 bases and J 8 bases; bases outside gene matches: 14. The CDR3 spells CASSLEGLAGEGAGDEQFF. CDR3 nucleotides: TGTGCCAGCAGTTTAGAGGGACTAGCGGGAGAGGGGGCAGGGGATGAGCAGTTCTTC.

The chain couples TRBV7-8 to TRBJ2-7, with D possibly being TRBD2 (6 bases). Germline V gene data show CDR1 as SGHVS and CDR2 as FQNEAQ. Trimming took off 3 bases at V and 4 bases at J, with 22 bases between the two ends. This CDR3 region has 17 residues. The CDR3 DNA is TGTGCCAGCAGCTTGTATGGGGTTGCGACTAGTGGTTACGAGCAGTACTTC. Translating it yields CASSLYGVATSGYEQYF. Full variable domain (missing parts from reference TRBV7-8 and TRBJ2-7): GAGVSQSPRYKVAKRGQDVALRCDPISGHVSLFWYQQALGQGPEFLTYFQNEAQLDKSGLPSDRFFAERPEGSVSTLKIQRTQQEDSAVYLCASSLYGVATSGYEQYFGPGTRLTVT.

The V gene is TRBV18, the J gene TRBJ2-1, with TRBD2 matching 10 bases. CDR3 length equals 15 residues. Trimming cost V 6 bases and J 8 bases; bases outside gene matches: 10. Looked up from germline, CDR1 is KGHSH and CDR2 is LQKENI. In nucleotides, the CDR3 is TGTGCCAGCTCGCCCCTAGCGGGAGAATCCGATGAGCAGTTCTTC. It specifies CASSPLAGESDEQFF.

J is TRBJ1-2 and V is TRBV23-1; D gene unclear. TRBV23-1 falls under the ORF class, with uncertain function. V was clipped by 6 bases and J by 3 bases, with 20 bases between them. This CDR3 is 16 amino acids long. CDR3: CASSQDPPDLDYGYTF. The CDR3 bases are TGCGCCAGCAGCCAAGATCCCCCAGACTTGGACTATGGCTACACCTTC.

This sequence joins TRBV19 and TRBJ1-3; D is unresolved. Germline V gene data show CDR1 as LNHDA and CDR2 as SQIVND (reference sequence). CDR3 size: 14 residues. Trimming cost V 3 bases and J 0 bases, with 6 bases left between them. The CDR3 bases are TGTGCCAGTAGTATCGGGGTCTCTGGAAACACCATATATTTT. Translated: CASSIGVSGNTIYF.

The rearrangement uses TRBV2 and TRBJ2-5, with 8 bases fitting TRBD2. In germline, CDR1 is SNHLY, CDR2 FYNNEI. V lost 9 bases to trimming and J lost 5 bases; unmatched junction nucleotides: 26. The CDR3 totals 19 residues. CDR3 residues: CARRRKLTSGKGPFETQYF. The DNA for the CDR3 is TGTGCCAGACGTCGAAAGCTAACTAGCGGTAAGGGGCCGTTTGAGACCCAGTACTTC.

The CDR3 loop reads CASSQTAGETQYF. CDR3 nucleotides: TGCGCCAGCAGCCAAACCGCCGGGGAGACCCAGTACTTC. The chain is built from TRBV4-1 and TRBJ2-5, with D hard to call. Trimming left V 2 bases short and J 5 bases short, with 9 bases between. Germline V gene data show CDR1 as MGHRA and CDR2 as YSYEKL. The CDR3 runs to 13 residues.

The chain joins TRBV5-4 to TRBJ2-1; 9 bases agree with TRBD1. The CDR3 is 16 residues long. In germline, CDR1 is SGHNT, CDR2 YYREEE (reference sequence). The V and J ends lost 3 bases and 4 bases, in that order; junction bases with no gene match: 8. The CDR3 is CASSSPGQGLYNEQFF. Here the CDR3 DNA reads TGTGCCAGCAGCTCACCGGGACAGGGCCTTTACAATGAGCAGTTCTTC. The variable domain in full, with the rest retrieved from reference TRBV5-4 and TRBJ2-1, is ETGVTQSPTHLIKTRGQQVTLRCSSQSGHNTVSWYQQALGQGPQFIFQYYREEENGRGNFPPRFSGLQFPNYSSELNVNALELDDSALYLCASSSPGQGLYNEQFFGPGTRLTVL.

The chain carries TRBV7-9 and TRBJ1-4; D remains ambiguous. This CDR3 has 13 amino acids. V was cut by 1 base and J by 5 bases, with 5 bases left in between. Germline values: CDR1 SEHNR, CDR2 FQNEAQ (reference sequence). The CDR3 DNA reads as TGTGCCAGCAGCTTAGGAGCGAATGAAAAACTGTTTTTT. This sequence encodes CASSLGANEKLFF.

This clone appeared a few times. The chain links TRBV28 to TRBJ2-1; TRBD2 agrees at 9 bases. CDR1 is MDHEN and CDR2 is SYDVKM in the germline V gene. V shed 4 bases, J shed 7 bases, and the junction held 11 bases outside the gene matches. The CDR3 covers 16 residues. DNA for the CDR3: TGTGCCAGCAGTTCAGGAGCGGGAGGTACTTGGAATGAGCAGTTCTTC. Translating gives CASSSGAGGTWNEQFF.

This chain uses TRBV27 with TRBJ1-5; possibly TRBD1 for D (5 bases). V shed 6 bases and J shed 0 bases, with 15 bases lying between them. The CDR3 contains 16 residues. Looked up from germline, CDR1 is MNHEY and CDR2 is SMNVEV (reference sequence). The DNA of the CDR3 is TGTGCCAGCAGGATGACAGCTTCTTATAGCAATCAGCCCCAGCATTTT. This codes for CASRMTASYSNQPQHF.

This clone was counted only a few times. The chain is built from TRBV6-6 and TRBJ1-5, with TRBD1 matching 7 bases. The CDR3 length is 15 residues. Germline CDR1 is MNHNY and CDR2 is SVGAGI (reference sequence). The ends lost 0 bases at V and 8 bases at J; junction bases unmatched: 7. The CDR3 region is CASSYSRQGNEPQHF. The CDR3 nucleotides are TGTGCCAGCAGTTACTCGCGACAGGGTAATGAGCCCCAGCATTTT.

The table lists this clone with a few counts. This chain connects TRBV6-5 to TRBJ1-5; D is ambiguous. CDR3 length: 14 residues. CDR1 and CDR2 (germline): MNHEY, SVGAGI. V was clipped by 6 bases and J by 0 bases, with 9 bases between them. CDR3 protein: CASSYDISNQPQHF. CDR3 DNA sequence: TGTGCCAGCAGCTACGACATTAGCAATCAGCCCCAGCATTTT.

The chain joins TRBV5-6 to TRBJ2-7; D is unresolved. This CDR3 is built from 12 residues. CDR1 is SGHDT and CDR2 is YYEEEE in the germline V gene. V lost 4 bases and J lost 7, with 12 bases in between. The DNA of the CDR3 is TGTGCCAGCAGCGCTGGGATCGGGGAGCAGTACTTC. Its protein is CASSAGIGEQYF.

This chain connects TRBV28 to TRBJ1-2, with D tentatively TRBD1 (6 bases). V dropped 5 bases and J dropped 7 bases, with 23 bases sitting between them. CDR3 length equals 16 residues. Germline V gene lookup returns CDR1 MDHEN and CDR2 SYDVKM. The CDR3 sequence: CASSAPNVDSLSGYTF. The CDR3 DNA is TGTGCCAGCAGTGCGCCCAACGTGGACAGCCTCAGTGGCTACACCTTC.